Sequencing of this TCR beta chain was carried out in a study of shared clonotypes between healthy human individuals. Sorted subsets were amplified in replicate PCRs using approximately 0.2 ug DNA, about 30,000 T cell genomes. Only in-frame clones appear in the TCRdb table, and some are missing; sequencing was by immunoSEQ multiplex PCR. The sample shows approximately 2.5 million clones, approximately 92% of them seen only once. Germline loops: CDR1 SGHAT, CDR2 FQNNGV. This CDR3 region has 14 residues. V was trimmed by 5 bases and J by 5 bases, leaving 12 bases between them. The clonotype comes from a young man in good health. Sequences were obtained from naive CD4+ T cells sorted from blood. Subset in this sample: CD45RA+ positively selected. This chain links TRBV11-2 with TRBJ1-4; unclear D gene. The CDR3 is CASSPRRSNEKLFF. The CDR3 nucleotides read TGTGCCAGCAGCCCTCGACGGTCCAATGAAAAACTGTTTTTT. Based on the CDR3 plus reference TRBV11-2 and TRBJ1-4, the full variable domain is EAGVAQSPRYKIIEKRQSVAFWCNPISGHATLYWYQQILGQGPKLLIQFQNNGVVDDSQLPKDRFSAERLKGVDSTLKIQPAKLEDSAVYLCASSPRRSNEKLFFGSGTQLSVL.